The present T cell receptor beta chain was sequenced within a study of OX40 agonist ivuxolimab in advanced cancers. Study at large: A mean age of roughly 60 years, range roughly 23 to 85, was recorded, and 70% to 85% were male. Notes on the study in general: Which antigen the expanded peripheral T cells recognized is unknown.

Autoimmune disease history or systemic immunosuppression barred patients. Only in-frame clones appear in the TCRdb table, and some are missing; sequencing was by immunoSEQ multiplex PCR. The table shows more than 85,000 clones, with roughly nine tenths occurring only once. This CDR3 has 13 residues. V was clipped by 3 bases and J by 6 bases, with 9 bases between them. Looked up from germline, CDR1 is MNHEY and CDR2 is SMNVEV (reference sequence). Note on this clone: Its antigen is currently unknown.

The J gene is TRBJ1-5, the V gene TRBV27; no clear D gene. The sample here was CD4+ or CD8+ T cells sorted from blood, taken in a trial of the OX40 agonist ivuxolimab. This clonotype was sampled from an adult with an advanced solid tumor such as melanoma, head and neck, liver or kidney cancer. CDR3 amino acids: CASSLVGSQPQHF. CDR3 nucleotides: TGTGCCAGCAGTTTGGTGGGGTCTCAGCCCCAGCATTTT.